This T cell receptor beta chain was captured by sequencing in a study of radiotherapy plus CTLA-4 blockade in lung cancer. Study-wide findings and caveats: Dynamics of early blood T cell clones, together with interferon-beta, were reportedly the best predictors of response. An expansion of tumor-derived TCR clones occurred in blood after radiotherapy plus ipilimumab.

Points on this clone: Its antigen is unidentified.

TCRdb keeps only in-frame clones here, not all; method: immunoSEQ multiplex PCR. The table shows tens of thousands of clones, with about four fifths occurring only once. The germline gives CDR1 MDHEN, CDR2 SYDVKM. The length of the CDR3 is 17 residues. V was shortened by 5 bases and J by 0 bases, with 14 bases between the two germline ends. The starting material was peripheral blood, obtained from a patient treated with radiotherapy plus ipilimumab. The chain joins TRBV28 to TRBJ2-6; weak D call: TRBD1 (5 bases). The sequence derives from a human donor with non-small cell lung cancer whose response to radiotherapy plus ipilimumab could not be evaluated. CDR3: CASSPRTPSSGANVLTF. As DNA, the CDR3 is TGTGCCAGCAGTCCTAGGACACCCTCCTCTGGGGCCAACGTCCTGACTTTC.